The 7 T cell receptor beta chains below come from one sample, sequenced in a study of blood T cells in healthy people across ages. It was with a sample-barcoded 5' primer and a J-beta primer mix that a second PCR of about 7 to 12 cycles was run. A single record per CDR3 protein comes from TCRdb applying MiXCR to the 5' RACE reads. The table shows approximately 760,000 distinct CDR3 sequences, with 20% to 25% occurring only once. The sample was also reused in another study, on T cells of mothers and their children.

Sequences were obtained from blood. The receptors stem from a boy younger than 18 in good health.

J is TRBJ2-3 and V is TRBV7-9, with 7 bases lining up with TRBD2. Trimming at V came to 6 bases and at J to 0 bases, leaving 12 bases not matched to a gene. CDR3 size: 17 residues. Germline V gene data show CDR1 as SEHNR and CDR2 as FQNEAQ (reference sequence). The CDR3 bases are TGTGCCAGCAGAGCAACCTTCCTAGCGGCTAGCACAGATACGCAGTATTTT. It encodes CASRATFLAASTDTQYF.

This clonotype was detected only a few times. The genes are TRBV28 and TRBJ1-1, with D hard to call. The germline V gene encodes CDR1 MDHEN and CDR2 SYDVKM. This CDR3 is built from 15 residues. The V gene lost 3 bases and the J gene lost 11 bases, with 22 bases spanning the gap. The CDR3 sequence: CASSLRRTLDLIAFF. CDR3 coding DNA: TGTGCCAGCAGTTTGCGACGGACCTTGGACCTGATTGCTTTCTTT. Combining the CDR3 with reference TRBV28 and TRBJ1-1 gives the whole variable domain DVKVTQSSRYLVKRTGEKVFLECVQDMDHENMFWYRQDPGLGLRLIYFSYDVKMKEKGDIPEGYSVSREKKERFSLILESASTNQTSMYLCASSLRRTLDLIAFFGQGTRLTVV.

The chain couples TRBV13 to TRBJ1-2; D gene ambiguous. From germline, CDR1 is PRHDT and CDR2 FYEKMQ (reference sequence). V gave up 6 bases and J gave up 7 bases, with 24 bases separating them. The CDR3 consists of 16 residues. The CDR3 DNA reads as TGTGCCAGCAGTTTCCTTTCTGAGAGGGCTTATTCTGGCTACACCTTC. Protein sequence: CASSFLSERAYSGYTF.

The chain has TRBV9 and TRBJ2-5; 7 bases match TRBD2. Germline V gives CDR1 SGDLS, CDR2 YYNGEE. There are 15 residues in the CDR3. V shed 4 bases, J shed 3 bases, and the junction held 9 bases outside the gene matches. The CDR3 sequence is CASSRAGTIKETQYF. CDR3 in DNA: TGTGCCAGCAGCAGAGCCGGGACTATCAAAGAGACCCAGTACTTC.

This rearrangement joins TRBV20-1 to TRBJ2-5, with 8 bases matching TRBD1. Unmatched junction bases numbered 4, after V lost 5 bases and J lost 5 bases. Germline lookup yields CDR1 DFQATT and CDR2 SNEGSKA (reference sequence). This CDR3 region has 12 residues. CDR3 protein: CSAQDRVETQYF. The CDR3 DNA follows: TGCAGTGCTCAGGACAGGGTGGAGACCCAGTACTTC.

J is TRBJ1-1 and V is TRBV11-3; D is unclear. The CDR3 has 14 amino acids. The germline V gene encodes CDR1 SGHNT and CDR2 YENEEA. Trimming stripped 1 base from V and 4 bases from J, with 10 bases between. The chain's CDR3 is CASSLGRFGTEAFF. As DNA, the CDR3 is TGTGCCAGCAGCTTAGGGAGGTTCGGCACTGAAGCTTTCTTT.

The chain carries TRBV9 and TRBJ1-1, with D possibly TRBD1 on 6 matching bases. Germline V gives CDR1 SGDLS, CDR2 YYNGEE. V dropped 4 bases and J dropped 0 bases, with 16 bases sitting between them. The CDR3 contains 16 residues. In nucleotides, the CDR3 is TGTGCCAGCAGCTACCGGGACAATAGAGTGAACACTGAAGCTTTCTTT. Residues: CASSYRDNRVNTEAFF.